This T cell receptor beta chain was identified in a study of tumor and adjacent non-tumor tissue in lung cancer. The overall study: Stage I to III disease affected roughly 10 men and about five women aged about 31 to 80. Findings and limits, study-wide: Top 100 clones took a larger repertoire share in normal lung. TCR diversity was significantly greater in tumor than normal lung tissue.

TCRbeta libraries were built with three rounds of nested PCR, modified from ARM-PCR. TCRdb re-called the multiplex PCR reads through MiXCR, storing one row per CDR3 protein. The sample yields about 100,000 distinct CDR3 sequences, around three fifths seen once. On this clonotype itself: Its specificity is not known. A much larger clone differs by one base, so this may be a read error.

This CDR3 has 12 residues. Germline V gene data show CDR1 as MNHEY and CDR2 as SVGEGT. The template was RNA from unsorted bulk tissue. Distant lung tissue was collected more than 3 cm away from the tumor edge. Newly diagnosed lung cancer patients had thoracic surgery in China, August–November 2014, without prior chemotherapy. Sequencing input: distant non-tumor lung tissue. The TCR comes from a man aged 25 to 45 with non-small cell lung cancer. The J gene is TRBJ2-5, the V gene TRBV6-2 or TRBV6-3; TRBD2 might be the D (5 bases). The DNA of the CDR3 is TGTGCCAGCAGTTACATGGGAGAGACCCAGTGCTTC. Translation gives CASSYMGETQCF.